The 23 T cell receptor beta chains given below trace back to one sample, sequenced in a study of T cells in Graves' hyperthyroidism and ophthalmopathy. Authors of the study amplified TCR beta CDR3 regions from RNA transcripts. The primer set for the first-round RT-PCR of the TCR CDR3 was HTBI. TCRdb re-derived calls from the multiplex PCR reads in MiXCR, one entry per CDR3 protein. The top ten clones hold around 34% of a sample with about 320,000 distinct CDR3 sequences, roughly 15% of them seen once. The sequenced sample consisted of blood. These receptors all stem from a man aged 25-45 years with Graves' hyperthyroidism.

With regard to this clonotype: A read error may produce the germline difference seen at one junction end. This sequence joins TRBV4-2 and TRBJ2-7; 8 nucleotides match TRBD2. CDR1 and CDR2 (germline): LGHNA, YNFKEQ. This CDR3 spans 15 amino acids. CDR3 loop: CASSLPGLDSDEQYF. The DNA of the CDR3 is TGTGCCAGCAGCCTCCCGGGACTAGACTCCGACGAGCAGTACTTC.

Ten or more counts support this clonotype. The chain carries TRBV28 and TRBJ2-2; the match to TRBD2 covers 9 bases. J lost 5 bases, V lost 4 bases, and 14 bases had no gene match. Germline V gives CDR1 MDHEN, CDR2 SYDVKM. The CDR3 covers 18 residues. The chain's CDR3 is CASSSPPLAGIPTGELFF. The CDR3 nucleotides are TGTGCCAGCAGTTCTCCCCCCCTAGCGGGGATTCCTACCGGGGAGCTGTTTTTT.

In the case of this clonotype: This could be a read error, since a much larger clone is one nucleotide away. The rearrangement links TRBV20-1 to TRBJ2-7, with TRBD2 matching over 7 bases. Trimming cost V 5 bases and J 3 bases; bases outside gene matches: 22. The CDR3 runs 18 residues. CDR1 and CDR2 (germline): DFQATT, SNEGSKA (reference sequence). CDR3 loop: CSAHSHPVGGWLSYEQYF. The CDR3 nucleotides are TGCAGTGCTCACTCCCACCCGGTCGGGGGGTGGCTTAGCTACGAGCAGTACTTC.

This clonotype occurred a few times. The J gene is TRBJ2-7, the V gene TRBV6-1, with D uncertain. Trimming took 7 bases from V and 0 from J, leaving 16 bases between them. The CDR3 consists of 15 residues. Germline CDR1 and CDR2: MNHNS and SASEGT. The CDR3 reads CASMKAGTNSYEQYF. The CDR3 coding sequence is TGTGCCAGCATGAAGGCCGGCACAAACTCCTACGAGCAGTACTTC.

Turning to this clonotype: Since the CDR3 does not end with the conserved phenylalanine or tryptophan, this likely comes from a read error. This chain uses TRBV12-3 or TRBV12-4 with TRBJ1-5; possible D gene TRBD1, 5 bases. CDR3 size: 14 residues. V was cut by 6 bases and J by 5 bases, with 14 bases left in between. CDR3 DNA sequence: TGTGCCAGCAGATCAGGGTTCAGCGATCAGCCCCAGCATCTT. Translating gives CASRSGFSDQPQHL.

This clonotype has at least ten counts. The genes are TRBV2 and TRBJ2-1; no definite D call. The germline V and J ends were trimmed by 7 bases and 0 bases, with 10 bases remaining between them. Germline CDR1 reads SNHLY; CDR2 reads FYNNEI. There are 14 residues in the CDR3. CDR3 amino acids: CASIVSPSYNEQFF. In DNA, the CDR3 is TGTGCCAGCATCGTGAGCCCCTCCTACAATGAGCAGTTCTTC. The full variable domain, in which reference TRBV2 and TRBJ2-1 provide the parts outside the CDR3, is EPEVTQTPSHQVTQMGQEVILRCVPISNHLYFYWYRQILGQKVEFLVSFYNNEISEKSEIFDDQFSVERPDGSNFTLKIRSTKLEDSAMYFCASIVSPSYNEQFFGPGTRLTVL.

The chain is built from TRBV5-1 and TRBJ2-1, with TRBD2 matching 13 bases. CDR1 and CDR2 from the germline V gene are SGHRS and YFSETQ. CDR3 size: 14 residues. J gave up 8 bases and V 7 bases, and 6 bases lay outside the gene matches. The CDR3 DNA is TGCGCCAGCCGACTAGCGGGAGGACACGATGAGCAGTTCTTC. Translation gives CASRLAGGHDEQFF.

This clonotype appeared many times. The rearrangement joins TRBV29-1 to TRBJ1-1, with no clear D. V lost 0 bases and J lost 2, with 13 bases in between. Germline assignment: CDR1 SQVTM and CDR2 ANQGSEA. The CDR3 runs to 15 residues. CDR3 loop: CSVEDPSDPNTEAFF. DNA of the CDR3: TGCAGCGTTGAAGATCCCTCCGACCCAAACACTGAAGCTTTCTTT.

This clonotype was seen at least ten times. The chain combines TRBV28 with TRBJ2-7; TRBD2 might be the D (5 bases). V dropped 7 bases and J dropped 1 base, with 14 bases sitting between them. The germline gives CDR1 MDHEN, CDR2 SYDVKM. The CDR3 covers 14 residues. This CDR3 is CASTLSGRSYEQYF. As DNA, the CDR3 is TGTGCCAGCACCCTCTCGGGGAGATCCTACGAGCAGTACTTC.

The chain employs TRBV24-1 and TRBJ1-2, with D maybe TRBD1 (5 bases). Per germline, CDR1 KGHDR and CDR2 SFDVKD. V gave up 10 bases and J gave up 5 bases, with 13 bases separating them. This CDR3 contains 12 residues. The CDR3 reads CATGEDGYGYTF. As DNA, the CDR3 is TGTGCCACGGGGGAGGATGGGTATGGCTACACCTTC.

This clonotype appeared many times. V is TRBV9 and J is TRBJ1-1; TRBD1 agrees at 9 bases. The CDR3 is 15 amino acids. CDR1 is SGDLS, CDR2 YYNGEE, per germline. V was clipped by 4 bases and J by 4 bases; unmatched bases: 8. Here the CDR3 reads CASSPGQGVSTEAFF. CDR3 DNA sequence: TGTGCCAGCAGCCCGGGACAGGGCGTGAGCACTGAAGCTTTCTTT.

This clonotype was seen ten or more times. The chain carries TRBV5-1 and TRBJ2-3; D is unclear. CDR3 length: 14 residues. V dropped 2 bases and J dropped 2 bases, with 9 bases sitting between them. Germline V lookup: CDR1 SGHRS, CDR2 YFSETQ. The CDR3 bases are TGCGCCAGCAGCTTCGGGCAGTCCACAGATACGCAGTATTTT. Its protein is CASSFGQSTDTQYF.

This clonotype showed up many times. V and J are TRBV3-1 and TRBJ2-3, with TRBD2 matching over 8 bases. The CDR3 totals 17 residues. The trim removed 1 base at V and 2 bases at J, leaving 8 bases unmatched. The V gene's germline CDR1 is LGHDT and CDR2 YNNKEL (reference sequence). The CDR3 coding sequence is TGTGCCAGCAGCCAAGGAGCGGCTAGCGGGTACACAGATACGCAGTATTTT. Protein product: CASSQGAASGYTDTQYF.

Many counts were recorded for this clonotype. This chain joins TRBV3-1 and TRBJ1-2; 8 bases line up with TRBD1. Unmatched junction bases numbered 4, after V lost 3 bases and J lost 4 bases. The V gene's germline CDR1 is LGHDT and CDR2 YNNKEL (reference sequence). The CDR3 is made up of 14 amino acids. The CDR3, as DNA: TGTGCCAGCAGCCATGCAGGGGGCGCCTATGGCTACACCTTC. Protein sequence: CASSHAGGAYGYTF.

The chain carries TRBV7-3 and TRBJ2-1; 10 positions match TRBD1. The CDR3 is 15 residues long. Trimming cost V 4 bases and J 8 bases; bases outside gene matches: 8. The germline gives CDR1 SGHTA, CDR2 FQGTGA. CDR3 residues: CASSWVGTGEHEQFF. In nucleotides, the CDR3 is TGTGCCAGCAGCTGGGTAGGGACAGGGGAACATGAGCAGTTCTTC.

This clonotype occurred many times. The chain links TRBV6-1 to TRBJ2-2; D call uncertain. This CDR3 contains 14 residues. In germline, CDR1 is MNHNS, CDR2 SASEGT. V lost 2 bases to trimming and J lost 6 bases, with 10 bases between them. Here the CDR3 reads CASSEQAGAGELFF. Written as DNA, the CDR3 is TGTGCCAGCAGTGAACAGGCTGGTGCCGGGGAGCTGTTTTTT.

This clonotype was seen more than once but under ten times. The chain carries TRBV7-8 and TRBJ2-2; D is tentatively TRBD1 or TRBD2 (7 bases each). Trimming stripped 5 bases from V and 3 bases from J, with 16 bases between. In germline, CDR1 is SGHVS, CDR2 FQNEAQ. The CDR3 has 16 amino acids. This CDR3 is CASSPGGGPDTGELFF. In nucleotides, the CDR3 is TGTGCCAGCAGCCCAGGGGGGGGGCCAGACACCGGGGAGCTGTTTTTT.

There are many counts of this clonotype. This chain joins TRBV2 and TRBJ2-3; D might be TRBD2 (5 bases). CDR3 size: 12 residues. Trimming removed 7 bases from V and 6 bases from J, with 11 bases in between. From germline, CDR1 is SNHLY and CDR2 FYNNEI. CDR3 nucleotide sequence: TGTGCCAGCAAGAAATCGGGGGATACGCAGTATTTT. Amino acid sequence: CASKKSGDTQYF.

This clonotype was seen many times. Here the CDR3 DNA reads TGTGCCAGCAGTCCGACTCGAACAGATACGCAGTATTTT. Translation gives CASSPTRTDTQYF. V is TRBV12-3 or TRBV12-4 and J is TRBJ2-3; D is unresolved. This CDR3 has 13 residues. The V end lost 5 bases, the J end lost 3 bases, and 9 bases lay between the germline ends.

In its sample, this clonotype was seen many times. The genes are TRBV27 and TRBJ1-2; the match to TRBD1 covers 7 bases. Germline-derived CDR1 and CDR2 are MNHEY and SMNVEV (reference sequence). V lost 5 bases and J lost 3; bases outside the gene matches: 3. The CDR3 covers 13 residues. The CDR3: CASSPDRDYGYTF. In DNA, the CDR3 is TGTGCCAGCAGTCCTGACAGGGACTATGGCTACACCTTC.

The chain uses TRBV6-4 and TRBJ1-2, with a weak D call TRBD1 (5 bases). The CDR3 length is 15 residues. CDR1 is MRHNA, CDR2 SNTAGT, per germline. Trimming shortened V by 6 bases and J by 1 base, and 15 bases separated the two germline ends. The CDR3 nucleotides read TGTGCCAGCAGACTCGGGGCGACGAGTAACTATGGCTACACCTTC. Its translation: CASRLGATSNYGYTF.

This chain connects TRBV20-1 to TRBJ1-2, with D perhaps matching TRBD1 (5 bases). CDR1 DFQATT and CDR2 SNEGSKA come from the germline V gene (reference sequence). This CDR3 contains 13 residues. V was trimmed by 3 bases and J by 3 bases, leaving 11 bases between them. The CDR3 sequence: CSARGPWDYGYTF. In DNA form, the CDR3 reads TGCAGTGCTAGGGGACCCTGGGACTATGGCTACACCTTC.

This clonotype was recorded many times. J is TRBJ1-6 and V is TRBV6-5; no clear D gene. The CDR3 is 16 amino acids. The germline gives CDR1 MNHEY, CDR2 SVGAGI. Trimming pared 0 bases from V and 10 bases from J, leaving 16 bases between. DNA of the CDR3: TGTGCCAGCAGTTACTCCGGGAACCCTGTAGAGTCACCCCTCCACTTT. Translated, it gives CASSYSGNPVESPLHF.